This is a list of T cell receptor beta chains from one sample in a study of STAT5B mutations in CD4+ large granular lymphocyte leukemia. The protocol was immunoSEQ multiplex PCR, while the TCRdb copy is restricted to in-frame clones and leaves out a portion. The sample lists tens of thousands of clones; over 75% were seen once. Sequences were obtained from CD4+ T cells from blood buffy coats. The receptors come from a human donor in good health. CDR3s include the opening cysteine and the closing phenylalanine or tryptophan. The D gene is left open where the match is weak. Clone size is stated in some rows and not others, as once, few, many or a class when expanded.

16 | NA | NA | TRBJ2-2 | TRBV5-4 | CASSSRTGRDTGELFF | TGTGCCAGCAGCTCTCGGACAGGGAGGGACACCGGGGAGCTGTTTTTT
14 | NA | NA | TRBJ2-3 | TRBV5-4 | CASSYGQPTDTQYF | TGTGCCAGCAGCTACGGACAACCGACAGATACGCAGTATTTT
14 | NA | TRBD1 | TRBJ1-1 | TRBV7-3 | CASSLDRERPEAFF | TGTGCCAGCAGCTTGGACAGGGAAAGACCAGAAGCTTTCTTT
14 | NA | NA | TRBJ1-2 | TRBV28 | CASARGEFGYGYTF | TGTGCCAGCGCCCGGGGAGAGTTTGGCTATGGCTACACCTTC
13 | NA | NA | TRBJ1-1 | TRBV11-3 | CASSFGPNTEAFF | TGTGCCAGCAGCTTTGGACCGAACACTGAAGCTTTCTTT
15 | NA | NA | TRBJ2-5 | TRBV11-3 | CASSLVGLDEETQYF | TGTGCCAGCAGCTTAGTCGGCCTGGATGAAGAGACCCAGTACTTC
16 | NA | TRBD1 | TRBJ1-5 | TRBV18 | CASSLQLNRGDQPQHF | TGTGCCAGCTCCCTGCAGCTTAACAGGGGGGATCAGCCCCAGCATTTT
12 | few | NA | TRBJ2-7 | TRBV10-3 | CAISGAGNEQYF | TGTGCCATCAGTGGGGCAGGGAATGAGCAGTACTTC
14 | few | NA | TRBJ1-2 | TRBV5-1 | CASSVTAGSGGYTF | TGCGCCAGCAGCGTCACAGCGGGATCTGGGGGCTACACCTTC
14 | NA | TRBD2 | TRBJ2-1 | TRBV11-1 | CASRIGLAHNEQFF | TGTGCCAGCAGAATCGGACTAGCGCACAATGAGCAGTTCTTC
14 | NA | NA | TRBJ2-7 | TRBV9 | CASSPGVNSYEQYF | TGTGCCAGCAGCCCAGGTGTCAACTCCTACGAGCAGTACTTC
13 | NA | TRBD1 | TRBJ2-7 | TRBV6-5 | CASGSGTGGEQYF | TGTGCCAGTGGATCCGGGACAGGAGGCGAGCAGTACTTC
13 | NA | NA | TRBJ2-2 | TRBV30 | CAWSGEGTGELFF | TGTGCCTGGAGCGGGGAAGGTACCGGGGAGCTGTTTTTT
13 | NA | NA | TRBJ2-3 | TRBV10-2 | CASSRAEGDTQYF | TGCGCCAGCAGTAGGGCAGAAGGAGATACGCAGTATTTT
14 | few | TRBD1 | TRBJ1-2 | TRBV5-5 | CASSTYGQGQGYTF | TGTGCCAGCAGCACCTATGGACAGGGGCAAGGCTACACCTTC
14 | NA | TRBD2 | TRBJ2-5 | TRBV13 | CASSSREGSETQYF | TGTGCCAGCAGCTCTCGGGAGGGGTCGGAGACCCAGTACTTC
16 | few | NA | TRBJ2-7 | TRBV6-1 | CASSEMIRGRGDEQYF | TGTGCCAGCAGTGAAATGATCCGTGGCAGGGGGGACGAGCAGTACTTC